The 5 T cell receptor beta chains given below trace back to one sample, sequenced in a study of cytotoxic CD8 clonotypes in ibrutinib-treated CLL. Method: immunoSEQ multiplex PCR; TCRdb's copy keeps in-frame clones and lacks some. The sample includes about 17,000 clones, around three fifths of them seen just once. Sequencing used PBMCs, obtained after 12 months of ibrutinib treatment. Source of these receptors: a human donor with chronic lymphocytic leukemia.

The V gene is TRBV10-2, the J gene TRBJ1-2; D not certain. The CDR3 has 13 amino acids. Per the germline V gene, CDR1 is WSHSY and CDR2 is SAAADI. Trimming pared 7 bases from V and 2 bases from J, leaving 11 bases between. This CDR3 reads CASTPGNNYGYTF. In nucleotides, the CDR3 is TGCGCCAGCACTCCCGGTAACAACTATGGCTACACCTTC.

The rearrangement joins TRBV18 to TRBJ2-1; 7 positions agree with TRBD2. V dropped 0 bases and J dropped 2; count of bases not matched to a gene: 4. The CDR3 has 16 amino acids. Germline lookup yields CDR1 KGHSH and CDR2 LQKENI. The CDR3 nucleotides read TGTGCCAGCTCACCACCGGGGAGGGTCACCTACAATGAGCAGTTCTTC. Amino acid sequence: CASSPPGRVTYNEQFF.

The chain uses TRBV29-1 and TRBJ2-1; D assignment may be TRBD1 or TRBD2 (5 bases each). The germline CDR1 and CDR2 sequences are SQVTM and ANQGSEA. The V end was cut by 6 bases, the J end by 2 bases, with 8 bases between. The CDR3 has 12 amino acids. The CDR3 nucleotides read TGCAGCGTAGCGGACACCTACAATGAGCAGTTCTTC. This codes for CSVADTYNEQFF.

This clone was observed a handful of times. The rearrangement uses TRBV7-9 and TRBJ2-5; D tentatively fits TRBD1 or TRBD2 (7 bases each). The CDR3 has 16 residues. The germline CDR1 and CDR2 sequences are SEHNR and FQNEAQ (reference sequence). The V gene lost 0 bases and the J gene lost 0 bases, with 11 bases spanning the gap. The CDR3 region is CASSLAQGGYQETQYF. The CDR3 bases are TGTGCCAGCAGCTTAGCCCAGGGGGGGTACCAAGAGACCCAGTACTTC.

The chain uses TRBV7-8 and TRBJ1-3, with a possible D match to TRBD1 (5 bases). CDR3 size: 15 residues. Germline V gene sequence: CDR1 SGHVS, CDR2 FQNEAQ. V was cut by 5 bases and J by 4 bases, with 15 bases left in between. Here the CDR3 reads CASSPQGVQGNTIYF. CDR3 nucleotides: TGTGCCAGCAGCCCTCAGGGAGTACAAGGAAACACCATATATTTT.